The clone carrying this T cell receptor beta chain was counted many times. Its specificity is not known. The sample belongs to a study of T cell repertoires in cytomegalovirus infection. TCRdb redid the calling of the reads with MiXCR, one entry per CDR3 protein. The table has 500,000 or so distinct CDR3 sequences, 16% seen once; the top ten hold more than 20%. General study points: Clonotype analysis showed dominance of the ex vivo response by HLA-C-restricted CMV-specific TCR beta clonotypes.

The TCR was taken from a human donor in good health (CMV status not recorded). Some clones in this sample may be carry-over from other donors' samples. The material sequenced was CD8+ T cells from PBMCs.

CDR3: CASSFHGSGDSYNEQFF. The CDR3 DNA sequence: TGTGCCAGCAGTTTTCACGGCAGCGGGGACTCCTACAATGAGCAGTTCTTC. The chain recombines TRBV27 with TRBJ2-1; 7 positions agree with TRBD2. This CDR3 spans 17 amino acids. J lost 0 bases, V lost 3 bases, and 8 bases had no gene match. Germline assignment: CDR1 MNHEY and CDR2 SMNVEV (reference sequence).